This is a list of T cell receptor beta chains from one sample in a study of cytomegalovirus exposure and HLA in healthy donors. Sequencing used immunoSEQ multiplex PCR; TCRdb keeps in-frame clones, though not all of them. The sample includes over 95,000 clones, about 70% of them seen just once. Sequencing was done on a sample of PBMCs. The receptors here all came from a human donor in good health. The CDR3 runs from the conserved cysteine through the conserved F or W. D genes are given only for firm matches. Not all rows give a size; the values are once, few, many and, for expanded clones, a class.

>TRBJ1-2|NA|NA|TRBV14
CASSQAGTPANYGYTF
TGTGCCAGCAGCCAAGCCGGGACACCCGCTAACTATGGCTACACCTTC
>TRBJ2-7|NA|TRBD1|TRBV30
CAWNPGQGLHEQYF
TGTGCCTGGAATCCGGGACAGGGTCTGCACGAGCAGTACTTC
>TRBJ1-1|NA|NA|TRBV5-1
CASSLRTKNTEAFF
TGCGCCAGCAGCTTGAGGACAAAGAACACTGAAGCTTTCTTT
>TRBJ1-3|NA|TRBD1|TRBV28
CASKGSVGTGAGNTIYF
TGTGCCAGCAAGGGATCGGTAGGGACAGGGGCGGGAAACACCATATATTTT
>TRBJ2-3|NA|TRBD1|TRBV19
CASSKTGMDTQYF
TGTGCCAGTAGTAAGACAGGGATGGATACGCAGTATTTT
>TRBJ2-1|NA|TRBD2|TRBV7-9
CASSHSASGRPTYNEQFF
TGTGCCAGCAGCCACTCGGCTAGCGGGAGGCCCACCTACAATGAGCAGTTCTTC
>TRBJ2-1|few|TRBD2|TRBV25-1
CASSDRLADNEQFF
TGTGCCAGCAGTGACAGACTAGCGGACAATGAGCAGTTCTTC
>TRBJ1-2|NA|TRBD1|TRBV6-6
CASKDRGGGGYTF
TGTGCCAGCAAAGACAGGGGAGGGGGAGGCTACACCTTC
>TRBJ1-4|NA|TRBD1|TRBV7-9
CASSRDRGNEKLFF
TGTGCCAGCAGCCGGGACAGGGGTAATGAAAAACTGTTTTTT
>TRBJ1-4|NA|TRBD1|TRBV7-9
CASSLGQGVEKLFF
TGTGCCAGCAGCCTGGGACAGGGGGTTGAAAAACTGTTTTTT
>TRBJ2-2|NA|TRBD1|TRBV5-4
CASSITGTGDTGELFF
TGTGCCAGCAGCATTACCGGGACAGGGGACACCGGGGAGCTGTTTTTT
>TRBJ2-2|few|NA|TRBV19
CASRSRVIEYAGELFF
TGTGCCAGTAGGAGCCGAGTCATCGAGTATGCCGGGGAGCTGTTTTTT
>TRBJ2-5|NA|NA|TRBV19
CASSISGQWRKETQYF
TGTGCCAGTAGTATTTCCGGACAGTGGAGGAAAGAGACCCAGTACTTC
>TRBJ2-2|NA|TRBD1|TRBV5-4
CASSALDRASTGELFF
TGTGCCAGCAGCGCGCTGGACAGGGCGAGCACCGGGGAGCTGTTTTTT
>TRBJ1-2|NA|TRBD1|TRBV9
CASRDQQGPYGYTF
TGTGCCAGCAGGGACCAACAGGGGCCCTATGGCTACACCTTC
>TRBJ2-1|NA|NA|TRBV15
CATRGRVGYNEQFF
TGTGCCACCAGGGGCAGGGTGGGCTACAATGAGCAGTTCTTC
>TRBJ1-3|NA|NA|TRBV19
CASKEAVASGNTIYF
TGTGCCAGTAAGGAGGCGGTCGCCTCTGGAAACACCATATATTTT
>TRBJ1-1|few|NA|TRBV28
CASRLGSWSEAFF
TGTGCCAGCAGACTGGGGAGTTGGTCTGAAGCTTTCTTT
>TRBJ2-1|NA|TRBD2|TRBV5-1
CASSEGLAGADNEQFF
TGCGCCAGCAGCGAGGGACTAGCGGGAGCGGACAATGAGCAGTTCTTC
>TRBJ1-1|NA|NA|TRBV7-2
CASSFGGYTEAFF
TGTGCCAGCAGCTTTGGAGGCTACACTGAAGCTTTCTTT
>TRBJ2-6|NA|TRBD1|TRBV6-5
CASRGTGTGANVLTF
TGTGCCAGCAGAGGGACAGGGACTGGGGCCAACGTCCTGACTTTC
>TRBJ2-3|NA|TRBD2|TRBV15
CATSLMTSSTDTQYF
TGTGCCACCAGCCTTATGACTAGCAGCACAGATACGCAGTATTTT
>TRBJ2-3|NA|TRBD2|TRBV11-2
CASSLDGTSLDTQYF
TGTGCCAGCAGCTTAGATGGGACTAGCCTTGATACGCAGTATTTT
>TRBJ2-5|NA|NA|TRBV28
CASTRDHRETQYF
TGTGCCAGCACCCGGGATCATCGAGAGACCCAGTACTTC
>TRBJ1-5|NA|NA|TRBV6-1
CASSGNGGDQPQHF
TGTGCCAGCAGTGGAAATGGGGGGGATCAGCCCCAGCATTTT
>TRBJ2-5|NA|TRBD2|TRBV6-5
CASSGRGVQETQYF
TGTGCCAGCAGTGGGCGGGGGGTACAAGAGACCCAGTACTTC
>TRBJ2-1|NA|NA|TRBV19
CASSTADRSYNEQFF
TGTGCCAGTAGTACCGCCGACAGGTCCTACAATGAGCAGTTCTTC
>TRBJ2-7|once|TRBD2|TRBV6-1
CASRLTSGGYYEQYF
TGTGCCAGCAGGTTGACTAGCGGGGGATACTACGAGCAGTACTTC
>TRBJ2-2|few|NA|TRBV30
CAWRPTGNTGELFF
TGTGCCTGGAGACCTACAGGGAACACCGGGGAGCTGTTTTTT
>TRBJ2-5|NA|NA|TRBV29-1
CSVEVGETQYF
TGCAGCGTTGAGGTCGGGGAGACCCAGTACTTC
>TRBJ2-1|NA|NA|TRBV4-3
CASSQDFGGPPYNEQFF
TGCGCCAGCAGCCAAGATTTCGGGGGTCCTCCCTACAATGAGCAGTTCTTC
>TRBJ1-5|NA|TRBD1|TRBV5-4
CASSPGTAISNQPQHF
TGTGCCAGCAGCCCCGGGACAGCTATTAGCAATCAGCCCCAGCATTTT
>TRBJ2-5|few|NA|TRBV10-1
CASSDSGPTREQYF
TGCGCCAGCAGTGACAGCGGCCCTACGAGGGAGCAGTACTTC
>TRBJ1-2|NA|TRBD1|TRBV30
CAWVKRGQGGTRLYGYTF
TGTGCCTGGGTCAAGAGGGGACAGGGGGGGACCAGGCTTTATGGCTACACCTTC
>TRBJ2-1|once|TRBD1|TRBV23-1
CASSQSQGAGNEQFF
TGCGCCAGCAGTCAATCGCAGGGGGCCGGGAATGAGCAGTTCTTC